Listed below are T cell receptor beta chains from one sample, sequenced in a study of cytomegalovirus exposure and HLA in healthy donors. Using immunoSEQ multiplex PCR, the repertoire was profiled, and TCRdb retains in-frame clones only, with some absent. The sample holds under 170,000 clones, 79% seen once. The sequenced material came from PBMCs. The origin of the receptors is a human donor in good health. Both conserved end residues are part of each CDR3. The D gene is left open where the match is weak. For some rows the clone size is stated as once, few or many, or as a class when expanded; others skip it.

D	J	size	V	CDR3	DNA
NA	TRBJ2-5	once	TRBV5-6	CASTPGGGGETQYF	TGTGCCAGCACCCCGGGAGGGGGCGGCGAGACCCAGTACTTC
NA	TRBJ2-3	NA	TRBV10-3	CAISEFRDTQYF	TGTGCCATCAGTGAGTTTCGAGATACGCAGTATTTT
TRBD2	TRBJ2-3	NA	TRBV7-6	CASSLHLGTSGRTDTQYF	TGTGCCAGCAGCCTCCATCTCGGGACTAGCGGGAGGACAGATACGCAGTATTTT
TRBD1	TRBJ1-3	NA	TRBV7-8	CASSLARTGEAGNTIYF	TGTGCCAGCAGCTTAGCACGGACAGGGGAGGCTGGAAACACCATATATTTT
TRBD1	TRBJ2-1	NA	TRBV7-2	CASSTSGTADNEQFF	TGTGCCAGCAGCACATCCGGGACAGCAGACAATGAGCAGTTCTTC
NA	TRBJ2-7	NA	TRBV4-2	CASSQDISGYEQYF	TGTGCCAGCAGCCAAGATATTAGCGGCTACGAGCAGTACTTC
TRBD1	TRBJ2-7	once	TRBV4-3	CASTPGQGPYEQYF	TGCGCCAGCACCCCGGGACAGGGGCCCTACGAGCAGTACTTC
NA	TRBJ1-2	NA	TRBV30	CAWGALRSGYTF	TGTGCCTGGGGAGCTCTAAGGTCGGGCTACACCTTC
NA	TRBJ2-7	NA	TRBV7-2	CASSSQAGSYEQYF	TGTGCCAGCAGCTCCCAGGCAGGCTCCTACGAGCAGTACTTC
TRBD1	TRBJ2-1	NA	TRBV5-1	CASSLDRGNNEQFF	TGCGCCAGCAGCTTGGACAGGGGAAACAATGAGCAGTTCTTC
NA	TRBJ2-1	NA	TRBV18	CASSRDHNEQFF	TGTGCCAGCTCTCGAGATCACAATGAGCAGTTCTTC
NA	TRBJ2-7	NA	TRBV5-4	CASSLEGQSSYEQYF	TGTGCCAGCAGCTTGGAAGGACAGAGCTCCTACGAGCAGTACTTC
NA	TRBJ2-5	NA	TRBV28	CASSPVGSTETQYF	TGTGCCAGCAGTCCCGTTGGGAGTACGGAGACCCAGTACTTC
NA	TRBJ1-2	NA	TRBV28	CASSLPGLGYTF	TGTGCCAGCAGTTTACCAGGGCTTGGCTACACCTTC
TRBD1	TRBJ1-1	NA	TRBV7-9	CSSSGDSRGAFF	TGTTCCAGCAGCGGGGACAGCCGTGGAGCTTTCTTT
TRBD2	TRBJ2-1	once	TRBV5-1	CASSPLSGGRNNEQFF	TGCGCCAGCAGCCCCCTTTCGGGGGGGCGAAACAATGAGCAGTTCTTC
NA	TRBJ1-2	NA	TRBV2	CASSDIRGGYTF	TGTGCCAGCAGTGATATAAGGGGTGGCTACACCTTC
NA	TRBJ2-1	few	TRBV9	CASSVVANPYNEQFF	TGTGCCAGCAGCGTAGTAGCGAACCCCTACAATGAGCAGTTCTTC
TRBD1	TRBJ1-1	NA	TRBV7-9	CSSSFGQGAVTEAFF	TGTTCCAGCAGCTTCGGACAGGGGGCGGTCACTGAAGCTTTCTTT
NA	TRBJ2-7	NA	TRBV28	CASSRGEGWEYF	TGTGCCAGCTCGCGGGGAGAAGGATGGGAGTACTTC
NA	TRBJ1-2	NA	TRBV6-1	CASGQYGYTF	TGTGCCAGCGGTCAGTATGGCTACACCTTC
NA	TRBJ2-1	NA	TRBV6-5	CASSSDGHPYNEQFF	TGTGCCAGCAGCTCCGACGGACACCCCTACAATGAGCAGTTCTTC
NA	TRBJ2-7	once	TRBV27	CASSTPNSYEQYF	TGTGCCAGCAGCACACCCAACTCCTACGAGCAGTACTTC
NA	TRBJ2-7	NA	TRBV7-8	CASSLGLGAYEQYF	TGTGCCAGCAGCTTAGGGTTGGGGGCGTACGAGCAGTACTTC
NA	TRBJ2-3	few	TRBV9	CASSAYVGLGDTQYF	TGTGCCAGCAGCGCGTACGTGGGGCTAGGAGATACGCAGTATTTT
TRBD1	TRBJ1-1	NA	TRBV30	CAWDRGATEAFF	TGTGCCTGGGACAGGGGCGCCACTGAAGCTTTCTTT
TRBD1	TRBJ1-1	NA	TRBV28	CASIIGGRGTEAFF	TGTGCCAGCATCATAGGGGGCAGGGGCACTGAAGCTTTCTTT
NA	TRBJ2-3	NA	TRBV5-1	CASSLGGVGTDTQYF	TGCGCCAGCAGCTTGGGCGGGGTCGGCACAGATACGCAGTATTTT
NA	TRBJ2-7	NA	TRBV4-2	CASSQDRAGTYEQYF	TGTGCCAGCAGCCAAGATCGGGCGGGTACCTACGAGCAGTACTTC
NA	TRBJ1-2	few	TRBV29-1	CSVSQGNYGYTF	TGCAGCGTTTCTCAGGGGAACTATGGCTACACCTTC
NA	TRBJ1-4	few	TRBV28	CASSLGYRVVNEKLFF	TGTGCCAGCAGTTTAGGGTATCGGGTGGTTAATGAAAAACTGTTTTTT
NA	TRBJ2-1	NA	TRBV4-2	CASSQGALGAHEQFF	TGTGCCAGCAGCCAAGGGGCTCTGGGGGCCCATGAGCAGTTCTTC
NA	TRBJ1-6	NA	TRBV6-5	CASSFGSYNSPLHF	TGTGCCAGCAGTTTCGGCTCCTATAATTCACCCCTCCACTTT
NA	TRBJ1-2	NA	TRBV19	CASSITGPGYGYTF	TGTGCCAGTAGTATCACAGGGCCCGGCTATGGCTACACCTTC
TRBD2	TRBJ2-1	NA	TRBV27	CASSPITVGASGGLYNEQFF	TGTGCCAGCAGTCCCATTACGGTTGGGGCTAGCGGGGGACTCTACAATGAGCAGTTCTTC
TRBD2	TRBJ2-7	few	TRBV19	CASSIGPAGAYEQYF	TGTGCCAGTAGTATAGGACCAGCGGGAGCCTACGAGCAGTACTTC
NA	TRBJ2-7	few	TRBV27	CASSLQGRGDEQYF	TGTGCCAGCAGTTTACAGGGGAGGGGTGACGAGCAGTACTTC
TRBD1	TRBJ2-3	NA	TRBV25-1	CASSQDRGGADTQYF	TGTGCCAGCAGTCAGGACAGGGGCGGCGCGGATACGCAGTATTTT
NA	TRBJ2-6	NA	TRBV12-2	CASRLDKKDRCSGANVLTF	TGTGCAAGTCGCTTGGATAAGAAGGACAGATGCTCTGGGGCCAACGTCCTGACTTTC
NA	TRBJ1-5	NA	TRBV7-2	CASSLGQGSQPQHF	TGTGCCAGCAGCCTGGGCCAGGGAAGTCAGCCCCAGCATTTT
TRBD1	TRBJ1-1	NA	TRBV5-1	CASSLGGQGSPEAFF	TGCGCCAGCAGCTTGGGGGGACAGGGATCCCCTGAAGCTTTCTTT